These T cell receptor beta chains were read from a single sample in a study. One entry per CDR3 protein results from TCRdb running MiXCR on the 5' RACE reads. The data show about 57,000 distinct CDR3 sequences, less than 30% seen once. The sample taken for sequencing was tumor-infiltrating Tregs sorted from the breast tumor. These receptors all stem from a female donor with breast cancer. CDR3s leave out the opening cysteine and the closing phenylalanine or tryptophan.

>13|TRBJ2-7|TRBV13
ASSLKGQGAYEQY
>13|TRBJ1-5|TRBV9
ASSQGGRDNQPQH
>12|TRBJ2-2|TRBV6-5
ASSFDWNTGELF
>12|TRBJ1-6|TRBV6-1
ASSSTWYNSPLH
>11|TRBJ1-1|TRBV29-1
SGGQVMNTEAF
>12|TRBJ2-3|TRBV18
ASSPPRQPDTQY
>11|TRBJ2-5|TRBV7-9
ASSSTAQETQY
>12|TRBJ2-3|TRBV2
TSSEYRRPDTQY
>12|TRBJ2-5|TRBV27
ASSWQGSEETQY
>16|TRBJ2-3|TRBV5-1
ASSPGLAGGVVGDTQY
>13|TRBJ1-5|TRBV5-1
ASSLGQAGNQPQH
>12|TRBJ2-2|TRBV7-2
ASSLNRGSGELF
>12|TRBJ2-5|TRBV6-1
ASSFTGKGETQY
>12|TRBJ1-6|TRBV6-5
ASSSGDINSPLH
>13|TRBJ2-3|TRBV5-4
ASSSRGVRADTQY
>10|TRBJ1-5|TRBV30
AWSVPAGTQH
>16|TRBJ2-1|TRBV6-1
ASNWPTSGEEHYNEQF
>12|TRBJ1-1|TRBV4-1
AISLSREVTEAF
>11|TRBJ1-1|TRBV6-5
ASSYWQNTEAF
>12|TRBJ2-6|TRBV9
ASSTRSGANVLT
>13|TRBJ2-7|TRBV7-3
ASSQASGPYYEQY
>14|TRBJ2-3|TRBV7-2
ASSLSSGRTADTQY
>12|TRBJ2-7|TRBV12-3/TRBV12-4
ASSLAQDSYEQY
>13|TRBJ2-4|TRBV18
ASSPPGGAKNIQY
>15|TRBJ1-2|TRBV27
ASSLSPRQGKSYGYT
>9|TRBJ1-1|TRBV6-2/TRBV6-3
ASSRTYEAF
>11|TRBJ2-5|TRBV29-1
SVVGRGGETQY
>13|TRBJ1-1|TRBV7-2
ASSFIGFEALTAF
>14|TRBJ1-1|TRBV7-9
ASSLSLAGTATEAF
>11|TRBJ2-6|TRBV20-1
SAILREGNVLT
>13|TRBJ1-5|TRBV25-1
ASSSGQGSAQPQH
>9|TRBJ2-7|TRBV6-2/TRBV6-3
ASSPLGRQY
>11|TRBJ2-5|TRBV5-1
ASRGLAGETQY
>11|TRBJ1-2|TRBV6-1
ASSEAGGDGYT
>13|TRBJ2-1|TRBV5-1
ASSAGQTSYNEQF
>12|TRBJ2-5|TRBV29-1
GVAEPSGSETQY
>11|TRBJ1-1|TRBV6-5
ASSYAENTEAF
>13|TRBJ1-1|TRBV9
ASSRGGADNTEAF
>13|TRBJ1-1|TRBV5-1
ASSDRGRGDTEAF
>12|TRBJ1-5|TRBV30
AWSVPAGNQPQH
>12|TRBJ1-2|TRBV30
AWTLSRGAYGYT
>14|TRBJ1-5|TRBV12-3/TRBV12-4
ASSSSPRGSNQPQH
>14|TRBJ1-2|TRBV4-2
ASSQVNQASNYGYT
>9|TRBJ2-1|TRBV6-2/TRBV6-3
ASSYVFEQF
>11|TRBJ2-7|TRBV20-1
SARTGSLPEQY
>13|TRBJ2-5|TRBV28
ASSFLSGNQETQY
>13|TRBJ2-3|TRBV20-1
SACGLASSTDTQY
>13|TRBJ1-5|TRBV12-3/TRBV12-4
ASSLLRGNNQPQH
>14|TRBJ2-1|TRBV5-1
ASTRGVGADYNEQF
>12|TRBJ1-2|TRBV28
ASSYLGRSYGYT
>12|TRBJ1-5|TRBV6-6
ASSPTGASFRQH
>12|TRBJ1-1|TRBV4-2
ASSLRQGNTEAF
>11|TRBJ1-6|TRBV7-2
ASSLARAAPLH
>12|TRBJ1-1|TRBV10-3
AISEPNLNTEAF
>13|TRBJ1-2|TRBV7-2
ASSSDRPLGYGYT
>12|TRBJ2-7|TRBV11-2
ASSSVRGSYEQY